The 5 T cell receptor beta chains presented below share a single source sample, sequenced in a study of tumor and adjacent non-tumor tissue in lung cancer. The library came from three nested PCR rounds adapted from ARM-PCR protocols. TCRdb fed the multiplex PCR reads into MiXCR, producing one record per CDR3 protein. The repertoire holds 40,000 to 50,000 distinct CDR3 sequences, around 60% seen once, with over 25% in the top ten. The template was RNA from unsorted bulk tissue. This non-tumor lung sample came from over 3 cm beyond the tumor edge. The sequencing sample was made of distant non-tumor lung tissue. The receptors here all came from a woman in her sixties or seventies with non-small cell lung cancer.

With respect to this clonotype: At one end, the junction sequence differs from germline, possibly due to a read error. The V call is TRBV5-4, the J call TRBJ1-2; TRBD1 is a possible D gene (6 bases). The CDR3 contains 15 residues. Germline V gives CDR1 SGHNT, CDR2 YYREEE (reference sequence). CDR3 DNA: TGTACCAGCAGCTTGGGGGGGTCAGGGGTGGCCGGCTACACCTTC. Translated, it gives CTSSLGGSGVAGYTF.

As for this clonotype: Given a much more abundant clone one base away, this may be a read error. The genes are TRBV7-9 and TRBJ1-2, with 8 bases lining up with TRBD1. Germline CDR1 reads SEHNR; CDR2 reads FQNEAQ (reference sequence). This CDR3 contains 18 residues. In DNA, the CDR3 is TGTGACAGCAGCTTACGGACAGGGACGGATCCAACTAACTATGGCTACACCTTC. Translation: CDSSLRTGTDPTNYGYTF.

On this clonotype itself: Given a much more abundant clone one base away, this may be a read error. V usage is TRBV6-5 and J usage is TRBJ1-3; a weak D match, TRBD1 (5 bases). Germline assignment: CDR1 MNHEY and CDR2 SVGAGI. This CDR3 contains 16 residues. CDR3 region: CPSSRSGTVSGNTIYF. The DNA of the CDR3 is TGTCCCAGCAGTCGCTCCGGGACCGTCTCTGGAAACACCATATATTTT.

This clonotype was recorded at least ten times. The rearrangement uses TRBV6-4 and TRBJ2-3; 7 positions match TRBD2. The ends lost 0 bases at V and 4 bases at J; junction bases unmatched: 1. CDR1 is MRHNA, CDR2 SNTAGT, per germline. The CDR3 has 14 residues. The DNA of the CDR3 is TGTGCCAGCAGTGACTCAGGGAGGGCAGATACGCAGTATTTT. Its translation: CASSDSGRADTQYF.

Comment on this clonotype: A read error may explain this, as a much larger clone is one base away. The chain uses TRBV24-1 and TRBJ2-2; 7 bases map to TRBD1. From germline, CDR1 is KGHDR and CDR2 SFDVKD. The CDR3 extends over 14 amino acids. The CDR3 is CATGGPTGSGEPFF. In DNA form, the CDR3 reads TGTGCCACCGGGGGCCCGACAGGGTCCGGGGAGCCGTTTTTT.